The sample holds many counts of the clone carrying this T cell receptor (beta chain). This entry belongs to a study of T-cell reconstitution after alpha-beta-depleted transplantation in children. This CDR3 spans 13 amino acids. V was clipped by 5 bases and J by 5 bases, with 15 bases between them. Germline-derived CDR1 and CDR2 are SQVTM and ANQGSEA. It was with unique molecular identifiers that the TCRbeta library was prepared. Each CDR3 protein is one row after TCRdb ran MiXCR on the PCR reads. The table includes approximately 590,000 distinct CDR3 sequences, more than 9% detected once. V gene TRBV29-1 combines with J gene TRBJ2-5; perhaps TRBD2 as D (7 bases). This TCR was recovered from a human donor who donated a stem cell graft to a child with acute myeloid leukemia. The input for sequencing was PBMCs from the stem cell graft donor, taken from the stem cell graft. The CDR3 DNA sequence: TGCAGCGTTACAAGGGGGGGGAGCGAGACCCAGTACTTC. This gives the protein CSVTRGGSETQYF.